This entry features one TCR beta chain sequence. Trimming removed 0 bases from V and 5 bases from J, with 8 bases in between. Looked up from germline, CDR1 is SGHAT and CDR2 is FQNNGV. The CDR3 is 15 amino acids. Original analysis: Reference gene primer amplification gave nucleated cell count estimates. Only in-frame clones appear in the TCRdb table, and some are missing; sequencing was by immunoSEQ multiplex PCR. V and J calls and clone size come straight from that table; D and trimming were deduced from the DNA. The sample lists tens of thousands of clones, 75% to 90% occurring once. This specimen comes from a study of blood T cell repertoires in COVID-19. As for the study in general: COVID-19 samples, acute and convalescent, were from the United States, Italy and Spain. In each case, the material was cDNA or gDNA derived from T cells, B-cell-depleted T cells, or PBMCs.

This receptor was taken from a woman between 45 and 60 years old with active or convalescent COVID-19. The genes are TRBV11-2 and TRBJ1-6; maybe TRBD1 (5 bases). The sample consisted of peripheral blood. In nucleotides, the CDR3 is TGTGCCAGCAGCTTAGAGGACACAAATAATTCACCCCTCCACTTT. This sequence encodes CASSLEDTNNSPLHF.